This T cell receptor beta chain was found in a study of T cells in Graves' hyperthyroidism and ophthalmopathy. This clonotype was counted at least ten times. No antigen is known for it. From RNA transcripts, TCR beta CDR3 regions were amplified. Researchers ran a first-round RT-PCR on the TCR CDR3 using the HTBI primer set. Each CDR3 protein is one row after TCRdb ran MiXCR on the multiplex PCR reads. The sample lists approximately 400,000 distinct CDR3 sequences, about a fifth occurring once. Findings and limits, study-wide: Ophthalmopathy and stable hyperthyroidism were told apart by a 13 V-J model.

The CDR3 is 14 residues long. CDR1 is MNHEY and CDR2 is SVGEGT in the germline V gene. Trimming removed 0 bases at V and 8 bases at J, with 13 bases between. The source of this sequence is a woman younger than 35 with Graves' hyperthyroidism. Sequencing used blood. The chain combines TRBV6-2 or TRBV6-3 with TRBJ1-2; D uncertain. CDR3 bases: TGTGCCAGCAGTTACTCGATATTGGGAGGCGGCTACACCTTC. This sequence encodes CASSYSILGGGYTF.